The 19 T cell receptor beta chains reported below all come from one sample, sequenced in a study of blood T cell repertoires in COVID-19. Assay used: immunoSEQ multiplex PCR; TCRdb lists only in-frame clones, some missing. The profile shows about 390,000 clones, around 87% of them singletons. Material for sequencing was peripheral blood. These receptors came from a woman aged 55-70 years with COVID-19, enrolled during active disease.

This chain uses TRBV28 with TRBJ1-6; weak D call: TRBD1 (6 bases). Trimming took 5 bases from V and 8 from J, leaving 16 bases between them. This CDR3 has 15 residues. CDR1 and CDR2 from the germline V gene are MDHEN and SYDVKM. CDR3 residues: CASSRPAGDDSPLHF. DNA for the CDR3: TGTGCCAGCAGTCGCCCGGCAGGGGACGATTCACCCCTCCACTTT.

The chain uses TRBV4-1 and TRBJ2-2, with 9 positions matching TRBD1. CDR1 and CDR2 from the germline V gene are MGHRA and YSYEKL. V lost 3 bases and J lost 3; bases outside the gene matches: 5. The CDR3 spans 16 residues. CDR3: CASSHRDREDTGELFF. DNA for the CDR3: TGCGCCAGCAGCCACCGGGACAGGGAGGACACCGGGGAGCTGTTTTTT.

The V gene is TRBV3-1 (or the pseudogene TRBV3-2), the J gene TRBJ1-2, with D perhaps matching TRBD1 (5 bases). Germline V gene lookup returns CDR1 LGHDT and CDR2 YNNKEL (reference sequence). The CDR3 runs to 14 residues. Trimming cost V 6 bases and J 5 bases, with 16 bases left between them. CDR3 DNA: TGTGCCAGCAGTCAACTAGGACCAGGGTATGGCTACACCTTC. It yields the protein CASSQLGPGYGYTF.

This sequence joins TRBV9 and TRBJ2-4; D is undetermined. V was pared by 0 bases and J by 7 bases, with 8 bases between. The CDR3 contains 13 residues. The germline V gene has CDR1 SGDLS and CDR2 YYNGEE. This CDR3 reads CASSVGNSNIQYF. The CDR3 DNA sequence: TGTGCCAGCAGCGTAGGTAACAGCAACATTCAGTACTTC.

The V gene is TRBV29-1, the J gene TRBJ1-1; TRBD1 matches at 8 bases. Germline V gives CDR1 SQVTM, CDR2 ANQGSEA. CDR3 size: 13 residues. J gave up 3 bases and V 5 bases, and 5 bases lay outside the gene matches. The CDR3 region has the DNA TGCAGCGTTCGCGGACAGGGATACACTGAAGCTTTCTTT. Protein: CSVRGQGYTEAFF.

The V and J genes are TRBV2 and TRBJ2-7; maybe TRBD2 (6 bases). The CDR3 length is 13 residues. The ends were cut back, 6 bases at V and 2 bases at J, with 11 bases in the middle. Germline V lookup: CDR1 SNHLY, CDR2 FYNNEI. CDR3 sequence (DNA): TGTGCCAGCAGGGCGTCGGGGGCCTACGAGCAGTACTTC. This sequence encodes CASRASGAYEQYF. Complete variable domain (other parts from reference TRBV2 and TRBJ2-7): EPEVTQTPSHQVTQMGQEVILRCVPISNHLYFYWYRQILGQKVEFLVSFYNNEISEKSEIFDDQFSVERPDGSNFTLKIRSTKLEDSAMYFCASRASGAYEQYFGPGTRLTVT.

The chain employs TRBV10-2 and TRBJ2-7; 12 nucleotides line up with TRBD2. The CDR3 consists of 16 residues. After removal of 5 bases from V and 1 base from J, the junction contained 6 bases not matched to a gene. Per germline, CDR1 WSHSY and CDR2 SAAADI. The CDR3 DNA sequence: TGCGCCAGCAGTAAAGGACTAGCGGGGTTATCCTACGAGCAGTACTTC. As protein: CASSKGLAGLSYEQYF.

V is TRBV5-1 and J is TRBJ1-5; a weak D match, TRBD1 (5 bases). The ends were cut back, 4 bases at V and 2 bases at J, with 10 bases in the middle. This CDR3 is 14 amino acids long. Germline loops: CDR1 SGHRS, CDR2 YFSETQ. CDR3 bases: TGCGCCAGCAGCCCGGCGGGGGGCAATCAGCCCCAGCATTTT. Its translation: CASSPAGGNQPQHF.

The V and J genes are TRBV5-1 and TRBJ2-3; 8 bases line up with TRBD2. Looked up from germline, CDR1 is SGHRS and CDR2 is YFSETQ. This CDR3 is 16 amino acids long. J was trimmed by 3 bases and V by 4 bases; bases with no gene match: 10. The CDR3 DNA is TGCGCCAGCAGCCCCAAGACTAGCGTTAAAACAGATACGCAGTATTTT. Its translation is CASSPKTSVKTDTQYF.

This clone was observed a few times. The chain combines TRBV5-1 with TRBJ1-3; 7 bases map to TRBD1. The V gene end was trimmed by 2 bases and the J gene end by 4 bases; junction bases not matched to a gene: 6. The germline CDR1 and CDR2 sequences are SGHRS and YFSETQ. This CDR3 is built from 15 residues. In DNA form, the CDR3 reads TGCGCCAGCAGCTTCGAGGGGGCGCACGGAAACACCATATATTTT. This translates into CASSFEGAHGNTIYF.

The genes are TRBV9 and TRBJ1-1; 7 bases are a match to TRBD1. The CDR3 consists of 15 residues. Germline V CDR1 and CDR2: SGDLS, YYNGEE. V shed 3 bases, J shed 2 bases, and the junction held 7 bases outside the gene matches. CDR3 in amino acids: CASSATGEGNTEAFF. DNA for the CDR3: TGTGCCAGCAGCGCCACAGGGGAAGGAAACACTGAAGCTTTCTTT.

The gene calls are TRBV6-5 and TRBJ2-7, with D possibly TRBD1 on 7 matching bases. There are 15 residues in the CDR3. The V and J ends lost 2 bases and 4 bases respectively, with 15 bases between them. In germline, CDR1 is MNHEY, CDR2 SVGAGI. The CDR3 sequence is CASSYGAGGLYEQYF. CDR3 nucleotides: TGTGCCAGCAGTTACGGGGCAGGGGGACTGTACGAGCAGTACTTC.

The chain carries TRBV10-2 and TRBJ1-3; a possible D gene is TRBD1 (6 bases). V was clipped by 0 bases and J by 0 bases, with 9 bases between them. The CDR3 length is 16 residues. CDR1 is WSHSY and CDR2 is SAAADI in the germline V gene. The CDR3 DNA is TGCGCCAGCAGTGAGTCGCAGGGGAGCTCTGGAAACACCATATATTTT. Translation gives CASSESQGSSGNTIYF.

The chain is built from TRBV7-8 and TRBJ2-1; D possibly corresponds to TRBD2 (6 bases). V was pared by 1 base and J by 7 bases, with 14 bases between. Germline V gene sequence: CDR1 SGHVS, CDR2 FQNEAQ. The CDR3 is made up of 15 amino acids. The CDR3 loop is CASSLVAGSGNEQFF. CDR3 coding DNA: TGTGCCAGCAGCTTAGTCGCGGGGTCTGGGAATGAGCAGTTCTTC. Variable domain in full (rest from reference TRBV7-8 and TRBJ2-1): GAGVSQSPRYKVAKRGQDVALRCDPISGHVSLFWYQQALGQGPEFLTYFQNEAQLDKSGLPSDRFFAERPEGSVSTLKIQRTQQEDSAVYLCASSLVAGSGNEQFFGPGTRLTVL.

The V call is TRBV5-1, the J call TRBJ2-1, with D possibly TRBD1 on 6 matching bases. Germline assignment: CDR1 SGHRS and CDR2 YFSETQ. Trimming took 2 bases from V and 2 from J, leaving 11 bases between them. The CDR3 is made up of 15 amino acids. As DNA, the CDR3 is TGCGCCAGCAGCTTTTCAGGGGACCCCTACAATGAGCAGTTCTTC. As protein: CASSFSGDPYNEQFF.

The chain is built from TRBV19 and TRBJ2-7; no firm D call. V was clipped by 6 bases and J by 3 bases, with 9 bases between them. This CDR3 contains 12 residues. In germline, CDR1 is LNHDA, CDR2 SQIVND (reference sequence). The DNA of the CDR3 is TGTGCCAGTAGCATGCGTGGCTACGAGCAGTACTTC. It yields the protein CASSMRGYEQYF.

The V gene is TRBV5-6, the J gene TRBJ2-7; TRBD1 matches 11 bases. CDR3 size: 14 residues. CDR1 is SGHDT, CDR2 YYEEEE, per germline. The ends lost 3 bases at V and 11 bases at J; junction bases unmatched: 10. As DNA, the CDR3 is TGTGCCAGCAGCTCCCGGGACAGGGGGAGTAAGGAGTACTTC. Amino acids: CASSSRDRGSKEYF.

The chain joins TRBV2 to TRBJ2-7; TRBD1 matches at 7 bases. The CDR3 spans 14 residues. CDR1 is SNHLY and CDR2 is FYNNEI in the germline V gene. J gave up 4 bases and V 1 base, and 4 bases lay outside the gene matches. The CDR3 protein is CASSEEAGGYEQYF. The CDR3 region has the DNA TGTGCCAGCAGTGAAGAGGCAGGGGGATACGAGCAGTACTTC.

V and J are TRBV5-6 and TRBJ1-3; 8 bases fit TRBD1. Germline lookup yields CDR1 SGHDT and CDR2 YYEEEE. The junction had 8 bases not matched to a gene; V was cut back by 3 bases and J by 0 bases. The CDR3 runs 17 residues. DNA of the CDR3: TGTGCCAGCAGCTCCTCCTGGACAGGGAACTCTGGAAACACCATATATTTT. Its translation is CASSSSWTGNSGNTIYF.